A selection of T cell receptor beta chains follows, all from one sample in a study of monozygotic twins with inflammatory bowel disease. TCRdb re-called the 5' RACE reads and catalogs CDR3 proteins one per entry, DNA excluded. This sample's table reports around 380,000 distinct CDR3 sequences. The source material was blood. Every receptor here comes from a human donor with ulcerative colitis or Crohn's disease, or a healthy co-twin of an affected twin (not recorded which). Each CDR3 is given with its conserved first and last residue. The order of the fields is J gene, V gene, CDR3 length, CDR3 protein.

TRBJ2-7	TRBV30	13	CAWSPGRGTAQYF
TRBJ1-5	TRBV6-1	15	CASSVSGKGNQPQHF
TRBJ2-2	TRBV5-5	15	CASSFRGRDTGELFF
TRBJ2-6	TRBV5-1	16	CASSSGTTTGANVLTF
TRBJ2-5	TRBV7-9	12	CATQGARATQYF
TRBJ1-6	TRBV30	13	CAWTRTYNSPLHF
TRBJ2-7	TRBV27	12	CASRQNSYEQYF
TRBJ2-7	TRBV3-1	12	CASGIGSAEQYF
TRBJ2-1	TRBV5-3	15	CARWGMRRPYNEQFF
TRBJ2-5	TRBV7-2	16	CASSRPVPTEGKTRYF
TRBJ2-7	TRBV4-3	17	CASSQDLGLAGAHEQYF
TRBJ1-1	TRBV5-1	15	CASSWGDRDNTEAFF
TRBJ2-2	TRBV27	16	CASSFLGAGGTGELFF
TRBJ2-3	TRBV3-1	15	CASSQASAGVYTQYF
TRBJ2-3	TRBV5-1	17	CASSAGQGAVGTDTQYF
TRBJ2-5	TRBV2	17	CASSRISGPLALETQYF
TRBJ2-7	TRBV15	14	CATSRGRPPYEQYF
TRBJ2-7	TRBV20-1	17	CSARKLELAVSSYEQYF
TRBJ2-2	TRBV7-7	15	CASGREGLRAGELFF
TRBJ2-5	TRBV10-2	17	CASSDWPGLADQETQYF
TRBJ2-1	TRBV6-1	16	CASSPRPFWDNNEQFF
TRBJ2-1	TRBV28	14	CASSGDSGTGEQFF
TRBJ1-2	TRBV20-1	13	CSARPQEGDGYTF
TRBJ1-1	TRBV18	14	CASSPYVVRTEAFF
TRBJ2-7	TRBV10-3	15	CAISEFSAGGYEQYF
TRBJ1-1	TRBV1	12	CTSSQISTEAFF
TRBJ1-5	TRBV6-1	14	CASILGQINQPQHF
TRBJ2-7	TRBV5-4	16	CASSLEGRILPSEQYF
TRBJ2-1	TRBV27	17	CASSLFASGGVNNEQFF
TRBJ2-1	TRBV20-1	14	CSASTGGIYNEQFF
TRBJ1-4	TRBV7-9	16	CASSLGAATFNEKLFF
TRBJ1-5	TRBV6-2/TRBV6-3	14	CASSYGRRSQPQHF
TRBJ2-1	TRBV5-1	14	CASSLRPYWSEQFF
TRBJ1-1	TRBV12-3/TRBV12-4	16	CASSLGTGASNTEAFF
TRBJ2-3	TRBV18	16	CASSPGLSGRSDTQYF
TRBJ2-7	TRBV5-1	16	CASSPQRTSFIHEQYF
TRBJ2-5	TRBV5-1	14	CASSLAFSMETQYF
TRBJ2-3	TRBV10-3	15	CAISESRSGGDTQYF
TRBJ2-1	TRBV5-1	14	CASKTSGARDEQFF
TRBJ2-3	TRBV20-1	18	CSASLRQGFSHYTDTQYF
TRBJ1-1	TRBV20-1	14	CSAREHSMNTEAFF
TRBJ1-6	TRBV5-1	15	CASSFGTDRNSPLHF
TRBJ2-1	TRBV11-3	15	CASSLDEGPYNEQFF
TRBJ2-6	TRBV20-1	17	CSARDGPGGPGANVLTF
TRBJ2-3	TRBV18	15	CASSPQGLATDTQYF
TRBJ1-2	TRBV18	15	CASSLPGQGDYGYTF
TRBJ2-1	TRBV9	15	CASSGGTSGRNEQFF
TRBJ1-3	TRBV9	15	CASSATDRSGNTIYF
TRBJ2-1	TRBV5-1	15	CASSQTCGGLNEQFF
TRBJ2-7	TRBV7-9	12	CASSFLAGEQYF
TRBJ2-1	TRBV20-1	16	CSAREPYGRARNEQFF
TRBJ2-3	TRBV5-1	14	CASSLGAITDTQYF
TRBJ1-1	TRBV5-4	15	CASSSWGQGNTEAFF
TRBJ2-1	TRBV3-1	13	CASSQENSREQFF